These 30 T cell receptor beta chains originate from one sample sequenced in a study of T cell responses to AZD1222 COVID-19 vaccine. Here immunoSEQ multiplex PCR was the method, and the copy in TCRdb shows in-frame clones only, minus some. The sample holds fewer than 100,000 clones, roughly nine tenths seen once. The sample consisted of peripheral blood, taken on day 0 of AZD1222 vaccination. Receptors were obtained from an adult in good health.

The chain links TRBV7-9 to TRBJ2-1; TRBD2 aligns across 7 bases. This CDR3 has 13 residues. With V trimmed by 4 bases and J by 9 bases, 6 bases remained unmatched. CDR1 and CDR2 (germline): SEHNR, FQNEAQ (reference sequence). The CDR3, as DNA: TGTGCCAGCAGCTCCAGCGGGATTCCTGAGCAGTTCTTC. Protein: CASSSSGIPEQFF.

V and J are TRBV28 and TRBJ1-5; no firm D call. The CDR3 loop spans 12 amino acids. Germline CDR1 reads MDHEN; CDR2 reads SYDVKM. V gave up 8 bases and J gave up 0 bases, with 5 bases separating them. Here the CDR3 reads CASRDSNQPQHF. The CDR3 DNA reads as TGTGCCAGCCGCGATAGCAATCAGCCCCAGCATTTT.

The chain couples TRBV5-6 to TRBJ1-5; 12 bases are shared with TRBD1. Trimming removed 2 bases from V and 7 bases from J; junction bases left unmatched: 7. Germline CDR1 SGHDT, CDR2 YYEEEE. CDR3 length: 16 residues. CDR3 protein: CASSFRGTGGRQPQHF. In DNA form, the CDR3 reads TGTGCCAGCAGCTTTAGAGGGACAGGGGGCAGGCAGCCCCAGCATTTT.

The CDR3 reads CASSLRQGGNTGELFF. The CDR3 DNA sequence: TGTGCCAGCAGCTTAAGACAGGGAGGGAACACCGGGGAGCTGTTTTTT. The gene calls are TRBV7-9 and TRBJ2-2; D is possibly TRBD1 (7 bases). CDR1 and CDR2 from the germline V gene are SEHNR and FQNEAQ (reference sequence). CDR3 length equals 16 residues. Trimming took off 2 bases at V and 1 base at J, with 11 bases between the two ends.

V usage is TRBV29-1 and J usage is TRBJ2-5; 10 bases are a match to TRBD2. Germline lookup yields CDR1 SQVTM and CDR2 ANQGSEA. The CDR3 spans 14 residues. The J segment lost 4 bases and the V segment lost 8 bases, leaving 10 bases of the junction unmatched. The CDR3 DNA is TGCAGCATCCCACTAGCGGGAACTAGAGAGACCCAGTACTTC. This codes for CSIPLAGTRETQYF.

This CDR3 is CASSLNPRGNEQFF. CDR3 in DNA: TGTGCCAGCAGCTTAAATCCTAGGGGGAATGAGCAGTTCTTC. The chain carries TRBV7-3 and TRBJ2-1; tentative D call: TRBD1 (6 bases). The germline V and J ends were trimmed by 1 base and 7 bases, with 11 bases remaining between them. Germline V gene sequence: CDR1 SGHTA, CDR2 FQGTGA. The CDR3 is 14 amino acids.

The CDR3 coding sequence is TGCGCCAGCAGTCACGGGACAGGGTCCTACAATGAGCAGTTCTTC. Its translation is CASSHGTGSYNEQFF. The chain carries TRBV23-1 and TRBJ2-1; 9 positions match TRBD1. TRBV23-1 is identified as an open reading frame with a role that is uncertain. The V gene end was trimmed by 3 bases and the J gene end by 1 base; junction bases not matched to a gene: 1. This CDR3 contains 15 residues.

The rearrangement links TRBV5-1 to TRBJ1-4; 10 bases agree with TRBD1. V was clipped by 4 bases and J by 13 bases; unmatched bases: 10. The CDR3 is 14 amino acids. CDR1 and CDR2 (germline): SGHRS, YFSETQ. Written as DNA, the CDR3 is TGCGCCAGCAGCCTAGACAGGGGGCGAGGAGTACTGTTTTTT. It encodes CASSLDRGRGVLFF.

This clone showed up just once. This chain joins TRBV28 and TRBJ1-5; D uncertain. The V end lost 5 bases, the J end lost 3 bases, and 8 bases lay between the germline ends. This CDR3 region has 13 residues. Per germline, CDR1 MDHEN and CDR2 SYDVKM. CDR3 region: CASSPGINQPQHF. The CDR3 nucleotides read TGTGCCAGCAGTCCGGGCATCAATCAGCCCCAGCATTTT.

The rearrangement links TRBV6-4 to TRBJ2-3, with D maybe TRBD2 (6 bases). Germline V CDR1 and CDR2: MRHNA, SNTAGT. The CDR3 has 13 amino acids. V gave up 6 bases and J gave up 2 bases, with 9 bases separating them. CDR3 DNA sequence: TGTGCCAGCAGAAGGGACTTCACAGATACGCAGTATTTT. This sequence encodes CASRRDFTDTQYF.

This chain joins TRBV19 and TRBJ1-1; TRBD1 might be the D (6 bases). CDR3 length: 15 residues. V lost 3 bases to trimming and J lost 4 bases, with 15 bases between them. The germline V gene has CDR1 LNHDA and CDR2 SQIVND (reference sequence). CDR3 sequence (DNA): TGTGCCAGTAGTATCTGGGGGGCCGTGGGCACTGAAGCTTTCTTT. It specifies CASSIWGAVGTEAFF.

The gene calls are TRBV6-6 and TRBJ2-1; TRBD2 agrees at 9 bases. After removal of 6 bases from V and 0 bases from J, the junction contained 18 bases not matched to a gene. Looked up from germline, CDR1 is MNHNY and CDR2 is SVGAGI (reference sequence). The CDR3 is made up of 20 amino acids. CDR3 sequence (DNA): TGTGCCAGCAGCTCTAAGGGTAGCGGGGGCCTAACTATCTCCTACAATGAGCAGTTCTTC. This translates into CASSSKGSGGLTISYNEQFF.

The V call is TRBV5-4, the J call TRBJ1-1, with D possibly matching TRBD1 (6 bases). Trimming pared 0 bases from V and 5 bases from J, leaving 14 bases between. Germline V gene lookup returns CDR1 SGHNT and CDR2 YYREEE (reference sequence). The CDR3 runs to 15 residues. In nucleotides, the CDR3 is TGTGCCAGCAGCTTGGGTGGGGCAGGGGAGACTGAAGCTTTCTTT. Amino acid sequence: CASSLGGAGETEAFF.

The chain employs TRBV19 and TRBJ1-5, with a possible D match to TRBD1 (6 bases). CDR1 is LNHDA, CDR2 SQIVND, per germline (reference sequence). This CDR3 is 14 amino acids long. V dropped 0 bases and J dropped 12 bases, with 15 bases sitting between them. The CDR3 DNA follows: TGTGCCAGTAGTATAGAGCTCAGGGGAGCGTTCCAGCATTTT. It specifies CASSIELRGAFQHF.

V usage is TRBV19 and J usage is TRBJ1-2, with D hard to call. V lost 4 bases and J lost 5, with 14 bases in between. CDR1 and CDR2 (germline): LNHDA, SQIVND (reference sequence). This CDR3 is built from 14 residues. This CDR3 is CASSTIQLRYGYTF. The CDR3 DNA reads TGTGCCAGTAGTACTATTCAGTTACGGTATGGCTACACCTTC.

V is TRBV6-5 and J is TRBJ1-2; TRBD1 might be the D (5 bases). The ends were cut back, 7 bases at V and 6 bases at J, with 15 bases in the middle. This CDR3 region has 13 residues. Germline V gives CDR1 MNHEY, CDR2 SVGAGI. CDR3 nucleotide sequence: TGTGCCAGCAAGTTTACACGGGGGGATGGCTACACCTTC. It codes for CASKFTRGDGYTF.

This chain connects TRBV7-2 to TRBJ2-1; D unresolved. Germline values: CDR1 SGHTA, CDR2 FQGNSA. Trimming pared 3 bases from V and 9 bases from J, leaving 9 bases between. The CDR3 sequence is 12 residues long. The CDR3 nucleotides are TGTGCCAGCAGCTTTTTAGCAGGTGAGCAGTTCTTC. Its protein is CASSFLAGEQFF.

The genes are TRBV25-1 and TRBJ1-2; 7 bases match TRBD1. The germline V gene has CDR1 MGHDK and CDR2 SYGVNS. The CDR3 has 15 amino acids. The V segment lost 6 bases and the J segment 4 bases; nucleotides outside the gene matches: 11. CDR3: CASRGSGTAIYGYTF. As DNA, the CDR3 is TGTGCCAGCAGAGGATCCGGGACAGCTATCTATGGCTACACCTTC.

This clone was observed a few times. The V call is TRBV28, the J call TRBJ2-7; D gene ambiguous. Germline CDR1 and CDR2: MDHEN and SYDVKM. Trimming shortened V by 5 bases and J by 7 bases, and 9 bases separated the two germline ends. The CDR3 has 11 residues. CDR3 loop: CASSRRREQYF. In DNA, the CDR3 is TGTGCCAGCAGTAGGAGAAGGGAGCAGTACTTC.

The rearrangement uses TRBV6-5 and TRBJ2-3; 11 bases line up with TRBD2. V shed 6 bases, J shed 4 bases, and the junction held 3 bases outside the gene matches. This CDR3 spans 14 amino acids. CDR1 is MNHEY and CDR2 is SVGAGI in the germline V gene. The CDR3 DNA reads TGTGCCAGCAGACTTAGCGGGAGGGCAGATACGCAGTATTTT. Its protein product is CASRLSGRADTQYF.

The chain uses TRBV3-1 (or the pseudogene TRBV3-2) and TRBJ1-1; D gene uncertain. CDR1 and CDR2 from the germline V gene are LGHDT and YNNKEL (reference sequence). Trimming removed 4 bases at V and 7 bases at J, with 7 bases between. CDR3 length: 11 residues. This CDR3 reads CASSRTGEAFF. The CDR3 DNA reads as TGTGCCAGCAGCCGGACGGGTGAAGCTTTCTTT.

This clone turned up a few times. The rearrangement joins TRBV28 to TRBJ1-5, with a possible D match to TRBD1 (6 bases). Trimming left V 6 bases short and J 2 bases short, with 14 bases between. Germline CDR1 is MDHEN and CDR2 is SYDVKM. The CDR3 covers 15 residues. CDR3 DNA: TGTGCCAGCAGCGTCAGGGGATCGGGCAATCAGCCCCAGCATTTT. It codes for CASSVRGSGNQPQHF.

This clone was counted once. This sequence joins TRBV28 and TRBJ1-5, with D unclear. Germline V gives CDR1 MDHEN, CDR2 SYDVKM. V dropped 7 bases and J dropped 3 bases, with 7 bases sitting between them. The CDR3 has 12 amino acids. The CDR3, as DNA: TGTGCCAGCACCCCACCCAATCAGCCCCAGCATTTT. Translating gives CASTPPNQPQHF.

The J gene is TRBJ1-5, the V gene TRBV5-8, with 8 bases that match TRBD1. Germline V gene data show CDR1 as SGHTS and CDR2 as YDEGEE. The V and J ends lost 2 bases and 6 bases, in that order; junction bases with no gene match: 7. The CDR3 loop spans 15 amino acids. CDR3 sequence reads: CASSLLQGVAQPQHF. The CDR3 region has the DNA TGTGCCAGCAGCTTACTACAGGGGGTTGCTCAGCCCCAGCATTTT.

The V gene is TRBV9, the J gene TRBJ2-7; 10 bases map to TRBD2. V lost 2 bases, J lost 5 bases, and 4 bases stayed unmatched. Germline-derived CDR1 and CDR2 are SGDLS and YYNGEE. The length of the CDR3 is 14 residues. CDR3 nucleotide sequence: TGTGCCAGCAGCGTCAGCGGGAGGGTCGACGAGCAGTACTTC. This codes for CASSVSGRVDEQYF.

J is TRBJ1-6 and V is TRBV30; the D gene is possibly TRBD1 (6 bases). Germline values: CDR1 GTSNPN, CDR2 SVGIG (reference sequence). The CDR3 covers 16 residues. V gave up 0 bases and J gave up 8 bases, with 17 bases separating them. CDR3 protein: CAWSVTWQGPDSPLHF. The CDR3 DNA follows: TGTGCCTGGAGTGTAACATGGCAGGGGCCGGATTCACCCCTCCACTTT.

This clone has just a few counts. The chain uses TRBV7-3 and TRBJ2-2, with TRBD2 matching over 10 bases. V was pared by 5 bases and J by 7 bases, with 7 bases of the junction left unmatched. The CDR3 consists of 15 residues. Germline V gene sequence: CDR1 SGHTA, CDR2 FQGTGA. CDR3 protein: CASSASGGAYGELFF. In nucleotides, the CDR3 is TGTGCCAGCAGCGCCAGCGGGGGGGCCTACGGGGAGCTGTTTTTT.

The chain is built from TRBV4-2 and TRBJ2-2; 7 nucleotides align to TRBD1. V trimming: 2 bases; J trimming: 5 bases; junction bases outside the gene matches: 5. There are 15 residues in the CDR3. Germline V gene data show CDR1 as LGHNA and CDR2 as YNFKEQ. The DNA for the CDR3 is TGTGCCAGCAGCCAAACAGGGGATGGGACCGGGGAGCTGTTTTTT. This codes for CASSQTGDGTGELFF.

The rearrangement uses TRBV12-3 or TRBV12-4 and TRBJ1-5, with D possibly TRBD1 on 5 matching bases. The CDR3 consists of 13 residues. Trimming took 5 bases from V and 4 from J, leaving 9 bases between them. CDR3 nucleotide sequence: TGTGCCAGCAGTCAACGACAGAATCAGCCCCAGCATTTT. Its protein product is CASSQRQNQPQHF.

V is TRBV21-1 and J is TRBJ2-2; TRBD2 is the table's D call and was not checked against the DNA. TRBV21-1 constitutes a pseudogene. The CDR3 loop spans 15 amino acids. CDR3 in DNA: TGTGCCAGCAGAAAACTAGCGGGGGGCACCGGGGAGCTGTTTTTT. Translation: CASRKLAGGTGELFF.